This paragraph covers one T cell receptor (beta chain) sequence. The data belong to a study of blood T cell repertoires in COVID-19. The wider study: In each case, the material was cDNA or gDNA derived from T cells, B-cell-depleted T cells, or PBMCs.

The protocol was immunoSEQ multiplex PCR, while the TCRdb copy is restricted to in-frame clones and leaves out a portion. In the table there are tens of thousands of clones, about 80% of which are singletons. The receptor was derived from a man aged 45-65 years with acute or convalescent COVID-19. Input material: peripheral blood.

This CDR3 is CASSFGAGGPYEQYF. The CDR3 DNA follows: TGTGCCAGCAGTTTTGGTGCGGGGGGGCCCTACGAGCAGTACTTC. The J gene is TRBJ2-7, the V gene TRBV27; TRBD2 aligns across 9 bases. CDR1 and CDR2 from the germline V gene are MNHEY and SMNVEV (reference sequence). V dropped 3 bases and J dropped 2; count of bases not matched to a gene: 5. CDR3 length: 15 amino acids.